These 18 T cell receptor beta chains came from one sample sequenced in a study of blood T cell repertoires in COVID-19. This table comes from immunoSEQ multiplex PCR, and its TCRdb copy is limited to in-frame clones, with some not included. The sample includes about 330,000 clones, 87% of them seen just once. Sequences were obtained from PBMCs or T cells enriched from blood (not recorded which). The receptors originated from a woman aged 30 to 39 who had recovered from COVID-19.

The chain couples TRBV7-8 to TRBJ1-1; 7 bases align to TRBD1. CDR1 is SGHVS and CDR2 is FQNEAQ in the germline V gene. J gave up 4 bases and V 5 bases, and 7 bases lay outside the gene matches. CDR3 size: 14 residues. The CDR3 DNA is TGTGCCAGCAGCCCGGACAGGTTGACCACTGAAGCTTTCTTT. Translation gives CASSPDRLTTEAFF.

The genes are TRBV19 and TRBJ1-2; D call uncertain. Germline CDR1 LNHDA, CDR2 SQIVND (reference sequence). V was clipped by 3 bases and J by 8 bases, with 13 bases between them. CDR3 length: 13 residues. In DNA form, the CDR3 reads TGTGCCAGTAGTATCCCGGGTCTCTACGGCTACACCTTC. This codes for CASSIPGLYGYTF.

V and J are TRBV18 and TRBJ2-7; 7 bases line up with TRBD1. The trim removed 3 bases at V and 5 bases at J, leaving 7 bases unmatched. This CDR3 contains 14 residues. Germline-derived CDR1 and CDR2 are KGHSH and LQKENI. The CDR3 DNA reads as TGTGCCAGCTCACCTTCTAACAGGGGCCACGAGCAGTACTTC. This encodes CASSPSNRGHEQYF.

The rearrangement uses TRBV25-1 and TRBJ2-7; D possibly corresponds to TRBD1 (6 bases). The CDR3 contains 14 residues. In germline, CDR1 is MGHDK, CDR2 SYGVNS. V lost 0 bases and J 4 bases, leaving 10 bases between the germline ends. The CDR3 loop is CASSEYGTQYEQYF. The CDR3 DNA follows: TGTGCCAGCAGTGAATACGGGACACAATACGAGCAGTACTTC.

The CDR3 loop reads CASRTSADLLYNEQFF. The CDR3 coding sequence is TGCGCCAGTCGGACTAGCGCCGATCTTCTCTACAATGAGCAGTTCTTC. The gene calls are TRBV4-1 and TRBJ2-1, with 9 positions matching TRBD2. Per the germline V gene, CDR1 is MGHRA and CDR2 is YSYEKL. With 9 bases clipped from V and 3 bases from J, the junction kept 12 bases outside the gene matches. The CDR3 extends over 16 amino acids.

This clone was picked up a small number of times. The genes are TRBV6-2 or TRBV6-3 and TRBJ2-7; 12 bases are shared with TRBD2. Germline assignment: CDR1 MNHEY and CDR2 SVGEGT. CDR3 length: 15 residues. The junction had 5 bases not matched to a gene; V was cut back by 4 bases and J by 4 bases. CDR3 bases: TGTGCCAGCAGTTCGACTAGCGGGGGTTCGTACGAGCAGTACTTC. This gives the protein CASSSTSGGSYEQYF.

This sequence joins TRBV7-8 and TRBJ2-1; 7 bases are shared with TRBD2. V gave up 2 bases and J gave up 5 bases; unmatched junction bases: 6. Germline V gene lookup returns CDR1 SGHVS and CDR2 FQNEAQ. The CDR3 has 15 amino acids. In DNA, the CDR3 is TGTGCCAGCAGCTTAAGGTCTAGCGGACACAATGAGCAGTTCTTC. Encoded protein: CASSLRSSGHNEQFF.

The chain employs TRBV10-1 and TRBJ1-1; D is unresolved. Trimming cost V 1 base and J 8 bases, with 11 bases left between them. The germline V gene encodes CDR1 WNHNN and CDR2 SYGVQD (reference sequence). CDR3 length: 13 amino acids. In DNA form, the CDR3 reads TGCGCCAGCAGTGAGTATCCGGCGGCAGAAGCTTTCTTT. Translation gives CASSEYPAAEAFF.

About this clone itself: Other DNA sequences in the sample encode the same CDR3. The V call is TRBV7-9, the J call TRBJ1-5, with 8 bases matching TRBD1. Per germline, CDR1 SEHNR and CDR2 FQNEAQ (reference sequence). V lost 1 base, J lost 4 bases, and 0 bases stayed unmatched. CDR3 length: 14 amino acids. Written as DNA, the CDR3 is TGTGCCAGCAGCTTAGGGACAGGGAATCAGCCCCAGCATTTT. It specifies CASSLGTGNQPQHF.

This clone appeared a few times. The sample has other DNA sequences that encode this CDR3 too. The chain uses TRBV19 and TRBJ1-5; D not certain. Germline assignment: CDR1 LNHDA and CDR2 SQIVND (reference sequence). The CDR3 sequence is 14 residues long. Between the trimmed V and J ends, which lost 1 base and 2 bases, there was a span of 6 bases. CDR3 sequence (DNA): TGTGCCAGTAGTATAGGGCAGGGCAATCAGCCCCAGCATTTT. As protein: CASSIGQGNQPQHF. Variable domain in full (rest from reference TRBV19 and TRBJ1-5): DGGITQSPKYLFRKEGQNVTLSCEQNLNHDAMYWYRQDPGQGLRLIYYSQIVNDFQKGDIAEGYSVSREKKESFPLTVTSAQKNPTAFYLCASSIGQGNQPQHFGDGTRLSIL.

The V gene is TRBV9, the J gene TRBJ2-7, with D tentatively TRBD2 (6 bases). Germline V lookup: CDR1 SGDLS, CDR2 YYNGEE. V lost 0 bases and J lost 1, with 20 bases in between. The CDR3 consists of 18 residues. CDR3 amino acids: CASSVAPLGGNPSYEQYF. CDR3 bases: TGTGCCAGCAGCGTAGCGCCCCTCGGCGGGAACCCATCCTACGAGCAGTACTTC.

V usage is TRBV7-2 and J usage is TRBJ2-5; 10 positions match TRBD2. The CDR3 has 14 amino acids. CDR1 and CDR2 (germline): SGHTA, FQGNSA. V lost 6 bases to trimming and J lost 3 bases; unmatched junction nucleotides: 4. CDR3 nucleotide sequence: TGTGCCAGCAGACTAAGCGGGGGGGAAGAGACCCAGTACTTC. Protein: CASRLSGGEETQYF.

The V and J genes are TRBV2 and TRBJ1-2, with 8 positions matching TRBD1. Unmatched junction bases numbered 12, after V lost 5 bases and J lost 4 bases. Germline V gene lookup returns CDR1 SNHLY and CDR2 FYNNEI. The CDR3 runs to 16 residues. The CDR3 spells CASSLEAGGLGYGYTF. CDR3 in DNA: TGTGCCAGCAGTTTAGAGGCAGGGGGCTTAGGCTATGGCTACACCTTC.

The rearrangement links TRBV12-3 or TRBV12-4 to TRBJ1-5, with D uncertain. CDR3 length: 12 amino acids. Trimming removed 3 bases at V and 6 bases at J, with 6 bases between. CDR3 residues: CASSFEAQPQHF. In DNA, the CDR3 is TGTGCCAGCAGTTTCGAAGCTCAGCCCCAGCATTTT.

This rearrangement joins TRBV9 to TRBJ2-2; TRBD1 might be the D (6 bases). This CDR3 spans 15 amino acids. Trimming stripped 2 bases from V and 3 bases from J, with 11 bases between. Looked up from germline, CDR1 is SGDLS and CDR2 is YYNGEE. Here the CDR3 reads CASSVRQVDTGELFF. DNA for the CDR3: TGTGCCAGCAGCGTGAGACAGGTGGACACCGGGGAGCTGTTTTTT.

The rearrangement links TRBV9 to TRBJ1-2, with D possibly TRBD1 on 6 matching bases. CDR1 SGDLS and CDR2 YYNGEE come from the germline V gene. This CDR3 spans 13 amino acids. The germline V and J ends were trimmed by 3 bases and 7 bases, with 13 bases remaining between them. CDR3 protein: CASSGGPVRGYTF. In nucleotides, the CDR3 is TGTGCCAGCAGCGGGGGGCCCGTGCGTGGCTACACCTTC.

This chain connects TRBV7-3 to TRBJ1-2; no clear D gene. Per germline, CDR1 SGHTA and CDR2 FQGTGA. The CDR3 has 13 residues. Trimming cost V 2 bases and J 8 bases, with 12 bases left between them. The CDR3 here is CASSLGTNGGYTF. For the CDR3, the DNA is TGTGCCAGCAGCTTAGGAACGAACGGGGGCTACACCTTC.

V and J are TRBV6-5 and TRBJ1-2, with D uncertain. Germline CDR1 MNHEY, CDR2 SVGAGI. The CDR3 sequence is 12 residues long. V shed 8 bases and J shed 4 bases, with 11 bases lying between them. CDR3 in amino acids: CASFGLSYGYTF. CDR3 bases: TGTGCCAGCTTTGGTCTGAGCTATGGCTACACCTTC.